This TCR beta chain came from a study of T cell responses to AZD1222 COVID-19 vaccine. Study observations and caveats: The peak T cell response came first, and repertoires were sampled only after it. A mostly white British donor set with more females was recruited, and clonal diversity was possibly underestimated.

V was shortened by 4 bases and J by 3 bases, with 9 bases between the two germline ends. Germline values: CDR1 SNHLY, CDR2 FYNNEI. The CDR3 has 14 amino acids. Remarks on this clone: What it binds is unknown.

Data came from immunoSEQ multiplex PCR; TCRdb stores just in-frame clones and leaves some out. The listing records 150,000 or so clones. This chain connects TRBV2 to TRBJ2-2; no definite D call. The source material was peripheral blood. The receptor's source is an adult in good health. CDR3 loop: CASSGRLHTGELFF. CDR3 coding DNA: TGTGCCAGCAGTGGGAGACTCCACACCGGGGAGCTGTTTTTT. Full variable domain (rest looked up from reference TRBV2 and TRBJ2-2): EPEVTQTPSHQVTQMGQEVILRCVPISNHLYFYWYRQILGQKVEFLVSFYNNEISEKSEIFDDQFSVERPDGSNFTLKIRSTKLEDSAMYFCASSGRLHTGELFFGEGSRLTVL.